These 7 T cell receptor beta chains were all obtained from the same sample, sequenced in a study of T cell changes during pregnancy in multiple sclerosis. Clones were sequenced by immunoSEQ multiplex PCR, and TCRdb holds only the in-frame ones, with some missing. In the table there are just over 65,000 clones, about 89% of which are singletons. The specimen comprised peripheral blood, sampled in the second trimester of pregnancy. All receptors derive from a female donor with multiple sclerosis, enrolled in a pregnancy study.

This chain connects TRBV7-2 to TRBJ1-2; D is possibly TRBD1 (5 bases). Germline assignment: CDR1 SGHTA and CDR2 FQGNSA. The V end was cut by 5 bases, the J end by 8 bases, with 15 bases between. CDR3 length: 13 amino acids. CDR3 nucleotides: TGTGCCAGCAGCCCGCATGGGGCAGGCGGCTACACCTTC. Translated, it gives CASSPHGAGGYTF.

This chain links TRBV7-9 with TRBJ1-3; D might be TRBD1 (6 bases). This CDR3 spans 15 amino acids. The germline V gene encodes CDR1 SEHNR and CDR2 FQNEAQ (reference sequence). V shed 5 bases and J shed 2 bases, with 13 bases lying between them. This chain's CDR3 is CASSLLGGTGNTIYF. Here the CDR3 DNA reads TGTGCCAGCAGCCTCCTAGGGGGTACTGGAAACACCATATATTTT.

This clone appeared once. The rearrangement links TRBV4-3 to TRBJ2-5; the match to TRBD2 covers 8 bases. The CDR3 has 15 residues. In germline, CDR1 is LGHNA, CDR2 YSLEER. After removal of 2 bases from V and 7 bases from J, the junction contained 9 bases not matched to a gene. The CDR3 sequence is CASSQSRTSSGTQYF. Written as DNA, the CDR3 is TGCGCCAGCAGCCAATCGAGGACTAGCAGTGGGACCCAGTACTTC.

The chain has TRBV11-1 and TRBJ2-2; D gene ambiguous. Per the germline V gene, CDR1 is SGHAT and CDR2 is FQDESV (reference sequence). The CDR3 has 14 amino acids. Trimming stripped 2 bases from V and 2 bases from J, with 6 bases between. As DNA, the CDR3 is TGTGCCAGCAGCTTATTTAGAAACACCGGGGAGCTGTTTTTT. It specifies CASSLFRNTGELFF.

The chain recombines TRBV9 with TRBJ1-2; TRBD1 agrees at 9 bases. CDR1 and CDR2 (germline): SGDLS, YYNGEE. With 0 bases clipped from V and 6 bases from J, the junction kept 9 bases outside the gene matches. The CDR3 runs to 16 residues. The CDR3: CASSVGDRVAPHGYTF. The CDR3 DNA sequence: TGTGCCAGCAGCGTAGGGGACAGGGTAGCCCCTCATGGCTACACCTTC.

The count of this clone is one. V and J are TRBV2 and TRBJ1-1; D call uncertain. The CDR3 spans 13 residues. Germline CDR1 SNHLY, CDR2 FYNNEI. Trimming stripped 3 bases from V and 2 bases from J, with 7 bases between. The CDR3 bases are TGTGCCAGCAGTGAGGCCAGTAACACTGAAGCTTTCTTT. Its translation: CASSEASNTEAFF.

This clone was counted between two and nine times. This chain connects TRBV30 to TRBJ1-5; weak D call: TRBD1 (5 bases). The CDR3 contains 15 residues. Trimming removed 0 bases at V and 2 bases at J, with 11 bases between. Germline lookup yields CDR1 GTSNPN and CDR2 SVGIG (reference sequence). CDR3 bases: TGTGCCTGGAGTGTGGGAAGGGGTCGCAATCAGCCCCAGCATTTT. Protein: CAWSVGRGRNQPQHF.